This T cell receptor (beta chain) was obtained from a study of CD8+CD57+ T cells in acquired aplastic anemia. At the level of the study: Isolated CD4+ and CD8+ cells, once sorted, yielded DNA averaging around 3.1 ug.

Using genomic DNA as the template, TCR beta VDJ and CDR3 profiling was carried out. TCRdb passed the reads through MiXCR, listing each CDR3 protein once. The table includes approximately 270,000 distinct CDR3 sequences, about 56% detected once. With 1 base clipped from V and 3 bases from J, the junction kept 9 bases outside the gene matches. The CDR3 contains 18 residues. Germline CDR1 is SGHTA and CDR2 is FQGTGA. This clonotype originated in a human donor with severe aplastic anemia or a healthy control (not recorded which). The sequencing sample was made of sorted CD4+, CD8+, or CD8+CD57+ T cells (not recorded which) from PBMCs. The V and J genes are TRBV7-3 and TRBJ2-2; 9 positions match TRBD2. CDR3 in DNA: TGTGCCAGCAGCTTAAGCGGGAGGGCCGCAGGTTACACCGGGGAGCTGTTTTTT. Its translation is CASSLSGRAAGYTGELFF. Full variable domain (remainder filled in from reference TRBV7-3 and TRBJ2-2): GAGVSQTPSNKVTEKGKYVELRCDPISGHTALYWYRQSLGQGPEFLIYFQGTGAADDSGLPNDRFFAVRPEGSVSTLKIQRTERGDSAVYLCASSLSGRAAGYTGELFFGEGSRLTVL.